In this sample, the clone carrying this T cell receptor (beta chain) turned up a few times. In the authors' workflow: Amplification of reference gene primers provided the estimated nucleated cell counts. TCRdb's table, derived via immunoSEQ multiplex PCR, lists solely in-frame clones and lacks some. The V and J calls and clone size were taken over from that table, and D and trimming were inferred from the DNA. The sample yields some 200,000 clones, approximately 94% seen once. The CDR3 contains 15 residues. Trimming pared 6 bases from V and 2 bases from J, leaving 17 bases between. This record comes from a study of blood T cell repertoires in COVID-19. Study information: The United States, Italy and Spain provided the acute and convalescent COVID-19 samples. In each case, the material was cDNA or gDNA derived from T cells, B-cell-depleted T cells, or PBMCs.

Seattle enrolled patients during active infection and tracked them longitudinally. The chain employs TRBV23-1 and TRBJ2-7, with a weak D call TRBD1 (6 bases). TRBV23-1 is filed as an ORF, its function uncertain. Sequenced material: peripheral blood. This clonotype was sampled from a man aged 30-40 years with COVID-19, enrolled during active disease. CDR3 loop: CASRPIRDITYEQYF. In nucleotides, the CDR3 is TGCGCCAGCAGACCTATTCGGGACATAACCTACGAGCAGTACTTC.